This entry features one T cell receptor beta chain sequence. What it binds is unknown. Germline values: CDR1 SGHAT, CDR2 FQNNGV. This CDR3 is built from 12 residues. Trimming removed 8 bases from V and 8 bases from J, with 15 bases in between. A universal primer site was incorporated via template switching, and the cDNA contained unique molecular identifiers. Using its own MiXCR run on the 5' RACE reads, TCRdb lists one record per CDR3 protein. This table has some 790,000 distinct CDR3 sequences, about 20% appearing once. This entry belongs to a study of identical twins. Study-level results: Possibly, invariant MAIT and iNKT cells partly confounded zero-insertion analyses.

These data also featured in a second study, about T cells expressing NK-cell markers. That work states: Seven sequenced donors out of eight were HCMV-seropositive, one seronegative. Each of several donors carried dominant NKG2C+ clonotypes accounting for roughly 1.0-7.5% of CD8+ T cells.

This TCR derives from a woman aged 18-29 years in good health. Sample: PBMCs. The V and J genes are TRBV11-2 and TRBJ1-1, with D unclear. The CDR3 DNA reads TGTGCCAGCGGTCTATCCGTGTCAGAAGCTTTCTTT. Translation gives CASGLSVSEAFF. The full variable domain, in which reference TRBV11-2 and TRBJ1-1 provide the parts outside the CDR3, is EAGVAQSPRYKIIEKRQSVAFWCNPISGHATLYWYQQILGQGPKLLIQFQNNGVVDDSQLPKDRFSAERLKGVDSTLKIQPAKLEDSAVYLCASGLSVSEAFFGQGTRLTVV.